This T cell receptor beta chain was captured in a study of shared clonotypes between healthy human individuals. Study-level points and caveats: Of the naive CD4 clonotypes, around 5% were shared across four donors. Only a few donors were included, so the genetic and exposure-history diversity represented was limited. The sole specimen, blood, was sampled, and tissue repertoires likely differ.

This clone has a count of ten or more. Its specificity is unknown. CDR3 length: 16 amino acids. Germline CDR1 and CDR2: WSHSY and SAAADI. After removal of 2 bases from V and 7 bases from J, the junction contained 11 bases not matched to a gene. Donors comprised healthy HIV-negative adults lacking recent acute infections or vaccinations. Clones were sequenced by immunoSEQ multiplex PCR, and TCRdb holds only the in-frame ones, with some missing. Here the sample spans around 1.1 million clones, 78% being singletons. This sequence was found in a man in his late teens or twenties in good health. Some clones in this sample may be carry-over from other donors' samples. The specimen sequenced was memory CD4+ T cells from PBMCs. The subset was: CD45RA-negative fraction. The rearrangement links TRBV10-2 to TRBJ2-1, with 7 bases lining up with TRBD2. CDR3 sequence reads: CASSEIGLVFRNEQFF. The CDR3 nucleotides read TGCGCCAGCAGTGAGATTGGACTAGTATTTCGGAATGAGCAGTTCTTC.